This TCR beta chain was recorded in a study of cytomegalovirus exposure and HLA in healthy donors. Whole-study context: Of some 400 genotyped donors, 70% to 85% clustered with self-reported Caucasian donors.

The CDR3 is made up of 15 amino acids. Germline lookup yields CDR1 SNHLY and CDR2 FYNNEI. Trimming took 7 bases from V and 4 from J, leaving 20 bases between them. PCR involved 60 Vbeta and 13 Jbeta primers. The table came from immunoSEQ multiplex PCR; TCRdb's copy has only in-frame clones and leaves some out. The repertoire consists of around 200,000 clones, with approximately 81% occurring once and the leading ten covering about 2%. Concerning this clone itself: The target antigen is unknown.

General observations from the study: Segments of the TCR beta V type were, in most cases, productive about 87% or about 30% of the time in an earlier analysis. Excluded: some indistinguishable V segments such as TRBV6-2 and TRBV6-3. Donors were assumed by presence/absence analyses to have roughly uniform sequencing depth.

The TCR originated in a woman aged 50 to 60 in good health and CMV-seronegative. Sequenced input: PBMCs. The rearrangement links TRBV2 to TRBJ2-7, with D perhaps matching TRBD2 (6 bases). The CDR3 reads CASIERATTSYEQYF. CDR3 DNA: TGTGCCAGCATCGAGCGGGCGACCACATCTTACGAGCAGTACTTC.